A selection of T cell receptor beta chains follows, all from one sample in a study of CD8+CD57+ T cells in acquired aplastic anemia. A single record per CDR3 protein comes from TCRdb applying MiXCR to the reads. Among approximately 160,000 distinct CDR3 sequences listed, roughly 48% were seen once. Sample: sorted CD4+, CD8+, or CD8+CD57+ T cells (not recorded which) from PBMCs. These receptors were collected from a human donor in good health. Both conserved end residues are part of each CDR3. The D gene is left open where the match is weak. Clone size is given for some rows only: seen once, a few or many times, or a class if the clone is expanded.

D gene	J gene	V gene	clone size	CDR3 length	CDR3 protein	CDR3 DNA
-	TRBJ1-5	TRBV2	-	15	CASRTDEYSNQPQHF	TGTGCCAGCAGGACTGACGAGTATAGCAATCAGCCCCAGCATTTT
-	TRBJ2-6	TRBV15	many	16	CATSRGLGSGANVLTF	TGTGCCACCAGCAGGGGGTTGGGGTCTGGGGCCAACGTCCTGACTTTC
-	TRBJ1-1	TRBV30	-	14	CAWSVFRNAAEAFF	TGTGCCTGGAGTGTATTTCGGAATGCGGCTGAAGCTTTCTTT
-	TRBJ2-3	TRBV24-1	few	12	CATSDAWDTQYF	TGTGCCACCAGTGATGCTTGGGATACGCAGTATTTT
-	TRBJ1-2	TRBV15	-	15	CATSGGHSLNYGYTF	TGTGCCACCAGCGGCGGACACAGCCTTAACTATGGCTACACCTTC
-	TRBJ1-6	TRBV15	few	15	CATSRDSGTNSPLHF	TGTGCCACCAGCAGAGATTCGGGGACGAATTCACCCCTCCACTTT
-	TRBJ1-1	TRBV7-3	-	12	CASSSRTFEAFF	TGTGCCAGCAGCTCACGGACATTTGAAGCTTTCTTT
-	TRBJ1-6	TRBV20-1	few	13	CSAREQSNSPLHF	TGCAGTGCTAGAGAACAGTCGAATTCACCCCTCCACTTT
TRBD2	TRBJ2-7	TRBV29-1	-	13	CREGSGTYYEQYF	TGCAGAGAAGGTAGCGGGACCTACTACGAGCAGTACTTC
TRBD2	TRBJ2-7	TRBV10-3	-	13	CATGTSGSYEQYF	TGTGCCACCGGGACTAGCGGGAGCTACGAGCAGTACTTC
TRBD2	TRBJ2-3	TRBV5-1	once	18	CASSLDISGGTSTDTQYF	TGCGCCAGCAGCTTGGATATCAGCGGGGGGACTAGCACAGATACGCAGTATTTT
TRBD2	TRBJ2-1	TRBV25-1	-	15	CASSTGLAVYNEQFF	TGTGCCAGCAGCACGGGACTAGCGGTTTACAATGAGCAGTTCTTC
-	TRBJ1-5	TRBV20-1	medium-sized	13	CSARGSGNQPQHF	TGCAGTGCTAGAGGTTCGGGTAATCAGCCCCAGCATTTT
TRBD2	TRBJ2-1	TRBV19	many	15	CASSLGLAGVSEQFF	TGTGCCAGTAGCCTCGGACTAGCGGGAGTGAGTGAGCAGTTCTTC
-	TRBJ2-7	TRBV7-2	-	14	CASTSGTRGWRQYF	TGTGCCAGCACCTCAGGGACACGGGGTTGGAGACAGTACTTC
-	TRBJ1-5	TRBV12-3/TRBV12-4	many	11	CASSLNQPQHF	TGTGCCAGCAGCTTGAACCAGCCCCAGCATTTT
TRBD2	TRBJ2-1	TRBV5-6	many	16	CASTTSGRSTYNEQFF	TGTGCCAGCACGACTAGCGGGAGGTCGACCTACAATGAGCAGTTCTTC
-	TRBJ2-2	TRBV4-1	few	15	CASSQAPGSTGELFF	TGCGCCAGCAGCCAAGCCCCAGGGAGCACCGGGGAGCTGTTTTTT
-	TRBJ2-1	TRBV20-1	-	8	CSAPLGFF	TGCAGTGCTCCGTTGGGGTTCTTC
TRBD1	TRBJ1-1	TRBV3-1	few	17	CASSPRSQGAMNTEAFF	TGTGCCAGCAGCCCTAGGAGCCAGGGGGCGATGAACACTGAAGCTTTCTTT
TRBD2	TRBJ2-2	TRBV9	-	16	CASSEDGGAGTGELFF	TGTGCCAGCAGCGAAGACGGGGGGGCGGGCACCGGGGAGCTGTTTTTT
-	TRBJ1-5	TRBV7-2	many	15	CASSLAGAPGQPQHF	TGTGCCAGCAGCTTAGCAGGGGCGCCTGGGCAGCCCCAGCATTTT
-	TRBJ2-7	TRBV10-3	-	13	CAISPISSYEQYF	TGTGCCATCAGTCCGATCAGCTCCTACGAGCAGTACTTC
-	TRBJ1-3	TRBV19	once	14	CASTAGVSGNTIYF	TGTGCCAGTACGGCAGGCGTCTCTGGAAACACCATATATTTT
-	TRBJ1-2	TRBV6-4	-	14	CANSYSAGSHGYTF	TGTGCCAACAGTTACTCGGCAGGTAGCCATGGCTACACCTTC
-	TRBJ1-4	TRBV12-3/TRBV12-4	many	14	CASSLAQANEKLFF	TGTGCCAGCAGTTTAGCACAGGCAAATGAAAAACTGTTTTTT
-	TRBJ2-5	TRBV7-3	many	15	CASSLGPGIQETQYF	TGTGCCAGCAGCTTAGGTCCCGGGATCCAAGAGACCCAGTACTTC
-	TRBJ1-2	TRBV20-1	-	14	CSAPDRDTNYGYTF	TGCAGTGCCCCCGACCGGGACACGAACTATGGCTACACCTTC
TRBD1	TRBJ2-7	TRBV10-1	many	15	CASSLRTGGHYEQYF	TGCGCCAGCAGTCTGAGGACAGGGGGACACTACGAGCAGTACTTC
-	TRBJ1-1	TRBV10-1	-	16	CASSEGYRVRWTEAFF	TGCGCCAGCAGTGAGGGGTACCGGGTTAGGTGGACTGAAGCTTTCTTT
TRBD1	TRBJ1-2	TRBV5-1	many	15	CASSLTSGGYYGYTF	TGCGCCAGCAGCTTGACATCAGGGGGCTACTATGGCTACACCTTC
-	TRBJ1-2	TRBV2	-	14	CASRGGAGVYGYTF	TGTGCCAGCAGAGGTGGGGCAGGGGTTTACGGCTACACCTTC
-	TRBJ2-2	TRBV29-1	many	12	CSVQGNTGELFF	TGCAGCGTTCAGGGGAACACCGGGGAGCTGTTTTTT
-	TRBJ1-5	TRBV5-1	many	15	CASSLYGESNQPQHF	TGCGCCAGCAGCTTGTACGGGGAAAGCAATCAGCCCCAGCATTTT
-	TRBJ1-1	TRBV5-1	many	14	CASSVIDRDTEAFF	TGCGCCAGCAGCGTAATTGACCGAGACACTGAAGCTTTCTTT
-	TRBJ1-6	TRBV7-8	once	11	CASSFMTSLHF	TGTGCCAGCAGTTTTATGACGTCCCTCCACTTT
TRBD1	TRBJ1-1	TRBV10-3	-	13	CAISDRVNTEAFF	TGTGCCATCAGCGACAGGGTTAACACTGAAGCTTTCTTT
-	TRBJ2-3	TRBV2	-	11	CATPFADTQYF	TGTGCCACTCCCTTCGCAGATACGCAGTATTTT
-	TRBJ2-1	TRBV20-1	many	13	CSASIGVYNEQFF	TGCAGTGCTAGTATCGGGGTTTACAATGAGCAGTTCTTC
TRBD2	TRBJ2-5	TRBV12-3/TRBV12-4	once	16	CASSPGMGGVEETQYF	TGTGCCAGCAGTCCCGGAATGGGGGGGGTCGAAGAGACCCAGTACTTC
-	TRBJ2-3	TRBV24-1	-	16	CATSGSASPGPDTQYF	TGTGCCACCAGTGGCTCCGCTAGCCCTGGACCGGATACGCAGTATTTT
-	TRBJ1-6	TRBV19	-	15	CASSTGTHFQSPLHF	TGTGCCAGTAGTACTGGGACTCATTTCCAATCACCCCTCCACTTT
-	TRBJ1-1	TRBV5-1	many	15	CASSLAGRGETEAFF	TGCGCCAGCAGCTTGGCGGGCAGGGGTGAAACTGAAGCTTTCTTT
-	TRBJ2-7	TRBV29-1	-	12	CSVGPGAYEQYF	TGCAGCGTTGGCCCAGGAGCCTACGAGCAGTACTTC
-	TRBJ1-5	TRBV19	-	15	CASSIGGGRGQPQHF	TGTGCCAGTAGTATTGGGGGGGGACGGGGTCAGCCCCAGCATTTT
-	TRBJ2-2	TRBV6-1	many	12	CASSHTAGELFF	TGTGCCAGCAGCCATACCGCCGGGGAGCTGTTTTTT
-	TRBJ2-7	TRBV2	-	13	CASSEVSPYEQYF	TGTGCCAGCAGTGAAGTTTCCCCCTACGAGCAGTACTTC
-	TRBJ2-2	TRBV19	many	13	CASSISGTGELFF	TGTGCCAGTAGTATCTCAGGCACCGGGGAGCTGTTTTTT
-	TRBJ1-2	TRBV7-9	many	14	CASSLAGQGYGYTF	TGTGCCAGCAGCTTAGCTGGACAAGGCTATGGCTACACCTTC
TRBD1	TRBJ2-3	TRBV9	-	15	CASSVGTGWTDTQYF	TGTGCCAGCAGCGTCGGGACAGGGTGGACAGATACGCAGTATTTT
-	TRBJ1-5	TRBV24-1	-	13	CATTDRGDQPQHF	TGTGCCACCACCGACCGAGGGGATCAGCCCCAGCATTTT
-	TRBJ2-1	TRBV10-3	many	14	CAISAGKAANEQFF	TGTGCCATCAGTGCCGGGAAAGCGGCCAATGAGCAGTTCTTC
-	TRBJ1-3	TRBV14	many	12	CASSQNPTTIYF	TGTGCCAGCAGCCAAAACCCTACCACCATATATTTT
TRBD1	TRBJ2-7	TRBV5-1	many	14	CASSYRGENYEQYF	TGCGCCAGCAGCTACAGGGGGGAGAACTACGAGCAGTACTTC
-	TRBJ2-7	TRBV20-1	many	13	CSATGSPTYEQYF	TGCAGTGCTACGGGAAGCCCCACCTACGAGCAGTACTTC